The sequence of this T cell receptor beta chain was determined in a study of blood T cell repertoires in COVID-19. V lost 3 bases to trimming and J lost 6 bases; unmatched junction nucleotides: 7. This CDR3 is built from 15 residues. Germline V gene sequence: CDR1 SGHNT, CDR2 YENEEA. Participants, about 18 to 95 years old, spanned under 30 US areas. Sequencing was performed with immunoSEQ multiplex PCR; in TCRdb, only in-frame clones are kept and a portion is missing. The sample yields about 160,000 clones, roughly 85% seen once. The source of this sequence is a woman aged 45-65 years who had recovered from COVID-19. The chain has TRBV11-3 and TRBJ2-3, with TRBD2 identical over 9 bases. The sequencing input was PBMCs or T cells enriched from blood (not recorded which). CDR3 region: CASSFSRGGRDTQYF. The CDR3 DNA sequence: TGTGCCAGCAGCTTCTCGCGGGGGGGTAGGGATACGCAGTATTTT. Using reference TRBV11-3 and TRBJ2-3 for the parts outside the CDR3, the full variable domain is EAGVVQSPRYKIIEKKQPVAFWCNPISGHNTLYWYLQNLGQGPELLIRYENEEAVDDSQLPKDRFSAERLKGVDSTLKIQPAELGDSAVYLCASSFSRGGRDTQYFGPGTRLTVL.